The source of this T cell receptor beta chain is a study of neurological immune-mediated disorders. Broader study findings: Across subjects, expanded clones had no CDR3 amino acid sequences in common, pointing to private repertoires in all groups.

This CDR3 is built from 13 residues. The germline gives CDR1 SGHRS, CDR2 YFSETQ. The germline V and J ends were trimmed by 1 base and 6 bases, with 10 bases remaining between them. Each CDR3 protein gets one entry after TCRdb re-called the 5' RACE reads with MiXCR. This sample has about 74,000 distinct CDR3 sequences, with less than 5.5% found just once. This clonotype was seen repeatedly, ten times or more. What it binds is unknown. Source material: PBMCs. The receptor's source is a young man with multiple sclerosis. The V gene is TRBV5-1, the J gene TRBJ1-1; TRBD1 might be the D (5 bases). CDR3 residues: CASSLRQGSEAFF. The CDR3 coding sequence is TGCGCCAGCAGCTTGCGGCAGGGTTCTGAAGCTTTCTTT.